The clone carrying this TCR beta chain appeared once. This specimen belongs to a study of blood T cell repertoires in COVID-19. Assay used: immunoSEQ multiplex PCR; TCRdb lists only in-frame clones, some missing. The table has 260,000 or so clones, less than 85% seen once. Donors of Cohort 3 who recovered were those that had two negative PCRs, clearance, or symptom resolution. This TCR was recovered from a woman between 45 and 65 years old who had recovered from COVID-19. Sequencing used PBMCs or T cells enriched from blood (not recorded which).

CDR3: CASSLGTGPSGYTF. In nucleotides, the CDR3 is TGTGCCAGCAGCCTGGGGACAGGCCCTAGCGGCTACACCTTC. V is TRBV5-4 and J is TRBJ1-2; 8 bases fit TRBD1. The V gene's germline CDR1 is SGHNT and CDR2 YYREEE (reference sequence). This CDR3 comprises 14 residues. V shed 4 bases, J shed 8 bases, and the junction held 10 bases outside the gene matches. The whole variable domain, filled in from reference TRBV5-4 and TRBJ1-2, reads ETGVTQSPTHLIKTRGQQVTLRCSSQSGHNTVSWYQQALGQGPQFIFQYYREEENGRGNFPPRFSGLQFPNYSSELNVNALELDDSALYLCASSLGTGPSGYTFGSGTRLTVV.